This T cell receptor beta chain stems from a study of CD8 T cells in ankylosing spondylitis. TCRdb reprocessed the 5' RACE reads with MiXCR, giving one entry per CDR3 protein. The sample contains around 300,000 distinct CDR3 sequences, approximately 14% of which appear only once. This CDR3 contains 12 residues. In germline, CDR1 is LGHNT, CDR2 FRNRAP. Trimming took off 4 bases at V and 8 bases at J, with 10 bases between the two ends. This receptor was obtained from a male donor with ankylosing spondylitis or in good health (not recorded which). The sample taken for sequencing was blood, either unsorted or a sorted T cell fraction (not recorded which). The rearrangement links TRBV12-5 to TRBJ2-3, with D uncertain. The CDR3 here is CASGSPGATQYF. CDR3 coding DNA: TGTGCTAGTGGTTCACCAGGTGCTACGCAGTATTTT.